This TCR beta chain was retrieved from a study of early T cells in non-severe SARS-CoV-2 infection (dated by TCRdb to 2020 to 2022). Describing the broader study: Bulk RNA from unsorted whole blood was used for TCR sequencing, so alpha and beta chains could not be paired.

Per the germline V gene, MDHEN is the CDR1 and SYDVKM is the CDR2. The CDR3 has 12 amino acids, counting the end cysteine and phenylalanine. The kept DNA is CDR3 alone, 36 bases in frame from the first base. V is shortened by 8 bases, J by 4 bases, and the region joining them spans 11 bases. This clonotype was found a few times. Its binding antigen is unknown. No per-base quality is available; no much larger clone lies one base away. The full study reports these points: Matching against VDJdb was skewed toward anti-spike CD8 responses, likely underestimated virus-specific expansions, and missed private and CD4 specificities.

A case-control design nested within a healthcare worker cohort in London, UK, was used, with weekly nasopharyngeal swab PCR tests and blood sampling performed. Between 23 and 31 March 2020, the week of the UK lockdown, healthcare workers were enrolled and then followed up weekly for as long as 16 weeks. Libraries were prepared through 5' RACE. Instrument on record: NextSeq 500. The TCR library protocol attached unique molecular identifiers to individual cDNA molecules to correct for sequencing error and PCR bias. Sequencing covered both TCR alpha and beta chains, and within each sample the abundances of alpha and beta sequences were tightly co-correlated. The source study handled its data this way. Decombinator V4 was used to perform V gene, J gene and CDR3 annotation of TCR sequences. TCRs were defined as expanded if a significant change between any two time points was detected under a Poisson model with p below 0.0001. Abundances of TCRs were expressed as counts per million after normalisation to the total number of TCRs sequenced in each sample. MAIT TCRs were defined by TRAV1-2 paired with TRAJ12, TRAJ20 or TRAJ33, and iNKT TCRs by TRAV10 paired with TRAJ18. A search of VDJdb, accessed on 1 November 2021, was run for TCRs annotated to CMV, EBV and SARS-CoV-2, with TCRs annotated for multiple antigens excluded. TCRdb reprocessing: public reads trimmed at Q25 with fastp, clones called with MiXCR, in-frame beta chains kept. When rows share a CDR3 protein, they turn into one entry using the most common DNA and genes. The V and J calls shown here were made by TCRdb, not taken from the authors' results. For this sample the table gives about 94,000 distinct CDR3 sequences, of which less than 15% were detected only once. Of the sample, about 2.3% is held by the ten largest clones.

The receptor was isolated from an adult who was a healthcare worker with PCR-confirmed SARS-CoV-2 infection or an uninfected control (not recorded which). Recombination connected TRBV28 to TRBJ1-1, with the D segment identity uncertain. Sequencing input: whole blood. This receptor carries the CDR3 CASRGSPTEAFF. The nucleotide sequence is given as TGTGCCAGCCGGGGATCCCCCACTGAAGCTTTCTTT.